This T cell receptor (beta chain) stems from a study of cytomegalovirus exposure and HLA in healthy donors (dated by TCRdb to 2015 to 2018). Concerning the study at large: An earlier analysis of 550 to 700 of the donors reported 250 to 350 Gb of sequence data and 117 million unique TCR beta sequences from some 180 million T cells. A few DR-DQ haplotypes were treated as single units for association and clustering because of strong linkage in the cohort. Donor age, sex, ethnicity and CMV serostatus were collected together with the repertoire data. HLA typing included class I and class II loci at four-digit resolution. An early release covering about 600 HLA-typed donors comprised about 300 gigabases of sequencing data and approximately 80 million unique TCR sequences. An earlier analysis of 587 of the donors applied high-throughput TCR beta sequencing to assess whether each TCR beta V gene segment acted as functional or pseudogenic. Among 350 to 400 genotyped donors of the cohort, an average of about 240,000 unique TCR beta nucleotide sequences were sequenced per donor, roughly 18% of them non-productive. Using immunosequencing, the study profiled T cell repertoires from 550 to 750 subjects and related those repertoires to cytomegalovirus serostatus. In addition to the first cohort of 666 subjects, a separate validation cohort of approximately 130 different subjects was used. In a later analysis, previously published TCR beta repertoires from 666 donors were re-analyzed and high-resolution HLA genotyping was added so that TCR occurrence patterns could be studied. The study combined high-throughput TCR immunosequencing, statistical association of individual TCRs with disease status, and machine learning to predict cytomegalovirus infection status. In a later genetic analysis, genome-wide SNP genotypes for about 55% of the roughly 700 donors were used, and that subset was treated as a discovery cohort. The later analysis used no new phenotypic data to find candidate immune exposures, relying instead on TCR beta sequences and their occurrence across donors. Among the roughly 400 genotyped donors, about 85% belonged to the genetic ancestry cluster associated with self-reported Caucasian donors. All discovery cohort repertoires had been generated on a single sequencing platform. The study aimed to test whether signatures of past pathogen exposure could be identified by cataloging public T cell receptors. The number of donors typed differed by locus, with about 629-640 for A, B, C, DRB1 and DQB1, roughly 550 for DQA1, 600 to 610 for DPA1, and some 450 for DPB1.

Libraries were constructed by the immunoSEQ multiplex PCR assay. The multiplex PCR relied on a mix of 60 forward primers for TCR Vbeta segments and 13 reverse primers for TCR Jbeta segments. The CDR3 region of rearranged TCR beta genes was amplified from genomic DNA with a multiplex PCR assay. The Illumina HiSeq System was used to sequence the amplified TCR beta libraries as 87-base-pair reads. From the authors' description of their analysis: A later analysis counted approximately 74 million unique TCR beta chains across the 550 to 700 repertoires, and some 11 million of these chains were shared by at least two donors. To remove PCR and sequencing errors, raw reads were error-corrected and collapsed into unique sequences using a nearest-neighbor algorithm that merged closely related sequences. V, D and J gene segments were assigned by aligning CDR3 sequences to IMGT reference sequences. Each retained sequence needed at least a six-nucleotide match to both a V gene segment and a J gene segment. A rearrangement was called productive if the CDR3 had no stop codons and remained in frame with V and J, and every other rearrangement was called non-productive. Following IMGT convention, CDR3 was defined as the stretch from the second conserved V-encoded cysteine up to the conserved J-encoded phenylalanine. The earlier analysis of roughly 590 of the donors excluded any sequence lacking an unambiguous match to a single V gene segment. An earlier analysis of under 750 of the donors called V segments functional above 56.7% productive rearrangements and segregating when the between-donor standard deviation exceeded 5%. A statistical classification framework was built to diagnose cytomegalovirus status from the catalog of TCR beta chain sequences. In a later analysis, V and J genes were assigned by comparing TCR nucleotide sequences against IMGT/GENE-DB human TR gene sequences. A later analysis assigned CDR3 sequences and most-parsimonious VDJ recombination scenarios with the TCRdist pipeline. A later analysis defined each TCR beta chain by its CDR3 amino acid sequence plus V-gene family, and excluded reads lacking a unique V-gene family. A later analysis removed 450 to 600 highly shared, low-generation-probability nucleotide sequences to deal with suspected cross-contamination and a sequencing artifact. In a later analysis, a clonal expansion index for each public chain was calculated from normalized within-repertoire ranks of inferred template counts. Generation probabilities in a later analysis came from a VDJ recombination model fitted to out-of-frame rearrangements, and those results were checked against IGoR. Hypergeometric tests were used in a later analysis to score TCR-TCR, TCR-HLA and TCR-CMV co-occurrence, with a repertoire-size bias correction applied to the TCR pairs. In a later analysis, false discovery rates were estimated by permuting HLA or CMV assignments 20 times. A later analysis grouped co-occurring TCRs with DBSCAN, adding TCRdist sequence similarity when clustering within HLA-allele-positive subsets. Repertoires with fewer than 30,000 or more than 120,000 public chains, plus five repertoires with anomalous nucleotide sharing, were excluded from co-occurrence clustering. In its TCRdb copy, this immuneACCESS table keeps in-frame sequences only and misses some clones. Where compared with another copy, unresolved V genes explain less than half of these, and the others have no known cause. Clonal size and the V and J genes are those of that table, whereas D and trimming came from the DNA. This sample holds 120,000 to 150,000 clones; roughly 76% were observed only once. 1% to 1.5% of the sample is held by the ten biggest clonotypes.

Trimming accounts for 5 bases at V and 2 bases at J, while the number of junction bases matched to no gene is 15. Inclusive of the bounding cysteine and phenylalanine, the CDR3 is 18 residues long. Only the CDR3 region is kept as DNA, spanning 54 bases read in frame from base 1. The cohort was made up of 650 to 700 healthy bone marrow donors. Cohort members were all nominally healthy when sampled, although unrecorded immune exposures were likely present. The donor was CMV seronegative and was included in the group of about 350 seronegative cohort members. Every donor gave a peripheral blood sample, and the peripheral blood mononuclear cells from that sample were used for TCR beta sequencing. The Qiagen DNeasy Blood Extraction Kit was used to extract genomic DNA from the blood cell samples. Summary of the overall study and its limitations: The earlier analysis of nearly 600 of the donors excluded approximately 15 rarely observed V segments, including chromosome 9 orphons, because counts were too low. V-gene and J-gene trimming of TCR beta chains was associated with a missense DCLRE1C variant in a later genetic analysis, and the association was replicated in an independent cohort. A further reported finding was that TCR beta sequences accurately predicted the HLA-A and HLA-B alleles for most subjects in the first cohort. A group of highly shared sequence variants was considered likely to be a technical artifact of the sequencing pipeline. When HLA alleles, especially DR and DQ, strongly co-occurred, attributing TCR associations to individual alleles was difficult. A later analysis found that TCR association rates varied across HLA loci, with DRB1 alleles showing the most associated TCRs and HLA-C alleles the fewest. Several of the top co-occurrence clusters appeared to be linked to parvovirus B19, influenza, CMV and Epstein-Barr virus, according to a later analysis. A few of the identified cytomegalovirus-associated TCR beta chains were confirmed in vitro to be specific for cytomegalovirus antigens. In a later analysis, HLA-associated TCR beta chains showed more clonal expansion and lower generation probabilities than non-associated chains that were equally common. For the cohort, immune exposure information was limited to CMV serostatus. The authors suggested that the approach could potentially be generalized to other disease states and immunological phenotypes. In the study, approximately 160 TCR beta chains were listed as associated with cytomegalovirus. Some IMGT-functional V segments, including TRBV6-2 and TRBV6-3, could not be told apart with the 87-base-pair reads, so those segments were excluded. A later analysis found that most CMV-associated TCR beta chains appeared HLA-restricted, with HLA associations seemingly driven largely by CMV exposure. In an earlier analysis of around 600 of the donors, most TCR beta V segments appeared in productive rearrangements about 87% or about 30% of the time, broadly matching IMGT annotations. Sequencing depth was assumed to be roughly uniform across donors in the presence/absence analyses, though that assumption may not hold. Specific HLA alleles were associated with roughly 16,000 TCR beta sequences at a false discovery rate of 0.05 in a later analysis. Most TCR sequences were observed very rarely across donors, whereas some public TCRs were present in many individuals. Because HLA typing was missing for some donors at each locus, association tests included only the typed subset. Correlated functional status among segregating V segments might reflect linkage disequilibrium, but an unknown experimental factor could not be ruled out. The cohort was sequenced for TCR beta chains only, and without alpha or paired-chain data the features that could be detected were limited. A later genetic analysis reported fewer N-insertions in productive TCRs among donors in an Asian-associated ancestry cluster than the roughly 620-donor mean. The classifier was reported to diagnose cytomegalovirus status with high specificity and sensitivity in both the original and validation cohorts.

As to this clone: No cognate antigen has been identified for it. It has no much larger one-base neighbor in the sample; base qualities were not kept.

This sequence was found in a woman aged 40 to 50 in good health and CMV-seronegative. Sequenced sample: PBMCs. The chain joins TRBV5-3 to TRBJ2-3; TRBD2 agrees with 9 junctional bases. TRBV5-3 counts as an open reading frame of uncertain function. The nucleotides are TGTGCCAGAAGGTCCAGCGGGGGGCAGTTGTTATTCACAGATACGCAGTATTTT. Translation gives CARRSSGGQLLFTDTQYF.